Reported below is one TCR beta chain. Its antigen is as yet unknown. The sample comes from a study of OX40 agonist ivuxolimab in advanced cancers. Study-level information: Patient treatment consisted of intravenous ivuxolimab administration every 2 weeks at 0.01 to 10 mg/kg. Study results and limitations: Dosing at 0.1 to 3.0 mg/kg was accompanied by clonal expansion of CD4+ and CD8+ blood T cells by week 6.

Only in-frame clones appear in the TCRdb table, and some are missing; sequencing was by immunoSEQ multiplex PCR. The sample consists of around 55,000 clones, around 77% of them appearing once. V dropped 4 bases and J dropped 5; count of bases not matched to a gene: 3. The CDR3 covers 13 residues. Germline V gene data show CDR1 as SGHDT and CDR2 as YYEEEE. V is TRBV5-6 and J is TRBJ1-5; 7 nucleotides align to TRBD1. Source: CD4+ or CD8+ T cells sorted from blood, taken in a trial of the OX40 agonist ivuxolimab. This TCR derives from an adult with an advanced solid tumor such as melanoma, head and neck, liver or kidney cancer. The CDR3 DNA reads TGTGCCAGCAGCCTGACAGGGTATCAGCCCCAGCATTTT. It encodes CASSLTGYQPQHF.